The T cell receptor (beta chain) under discussion was sequenced for a study of blood T cell repertoires in COVID-19 (dated by TCRdb to 2019 to 2021). Looking at the study overall: Collaborator samples came from the United States, Italy and Spain and covered acute and convalescent phases of COVID-19. The prospective study material was composed of cDNA or gDNA derived from T cells, B-cell-depleted T cells, or PBMCs. Deeply sampled blood TCRbeta repertoires from subjects exposed to, actively infected with, or recovered from COVID-19 were included in the dataset. A freely available public database, intended as a resource for researchers studying the immune response to SARS-CoV-2, is where the repertoires were released. The samples were drawn from the first 160 participants of the ongoing ImmuneRACE study and from under 1,500 subjects provided by 6 global collaborators. Nearly every sample came with metadata listing a de-identified subject ID, COVID-19 status, age in years and sex. HLA class I and class II types, where available, came from metadata supplied by the sample provider rather than from assay-based typing.

TCRbeta CDR3 regions were amplified from genomic DNA by means of the immunoSEQ Assay, a bias-controlled multiplex PCR. The paper's data handling went like this. Within the assay, amplification of reference gene primers was used to estimate how many nucleated cells each sample contained. Sequence reads were collapsed and filtered to measure the absolute abundance of every unique TCRbeta CDR3 rearrangement. For each sample, productive Simpson clonality was calculated by taking the square root of Simpson's diversity index across productive rearrangements. TCRdb took this table from immuneACCESS and kept in-frame rearrangements with V and J called. Such tables lack part of the clones; where checked against another copy, unresolved V genes explain under half of the gap, and the rest is unexplained. The V and J calls and clone size come from that table; D and trimming were worked out from the DNA. A total of tens of thousands of clones appear in this sample, 81% of them only once. The ten largest account for 20% to 25% of the sample.

The study at large found these results: The amount of clinical and demographic metadata varied by source and participant and was provided uncurated.

Turning to this clone: Its binding antigen is unknown. One base away there is no much larger clone; base qualities are not given.

The junction carries 11 bases between V and J, which are trimmed by 3 bases and 8 bases respectively. From a lookup of the germline V gene, CDR1 and CDR2 are LGHNA and YNFKEQ. The CDR3 covers 14 residues, taking in both the cysteine and the phenylalanine. Only CDR3 DNA is held: 42 bases, read in frame from base 1. Whole blood was collected in K2EDTA tubes by collaborating institutions according to the institutions' own protocols. Collaborator samples were shipped for TCRbeta analysis as frozen whole blood, isolated PBMCs, or DNA extracted from either sample type. This clonotype originated in a woman in her 70s with acute or convalescent COVID-19. What was sequenced was peripheral blood. The V gene is TRBV4-2 and the J gene is TRBJ1-6; the D gene assignment is ambiguous. For the CDR3, the sequence is CASSQPGTHSPLHF. Here is the DNA: TGTGCCAGCAGCCAGCCCGGTACCCATTCACCCCTCCACTTT.